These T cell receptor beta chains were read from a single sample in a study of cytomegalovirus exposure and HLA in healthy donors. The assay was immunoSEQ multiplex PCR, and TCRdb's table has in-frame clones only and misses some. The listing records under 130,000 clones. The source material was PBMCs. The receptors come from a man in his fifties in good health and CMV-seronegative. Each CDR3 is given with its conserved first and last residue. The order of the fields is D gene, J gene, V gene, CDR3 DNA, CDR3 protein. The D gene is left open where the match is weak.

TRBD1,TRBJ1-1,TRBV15,TGTGCCACCAGTAGGGGGGACAGCGGTTTGGCGGTTGGGACCACTGAAGCTTTCTTT,CATSRGDSGLAVGTTEAFF
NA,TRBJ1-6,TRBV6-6,TGTGCCAGCGGGGTTGGGGGGGCTCATTCACCCCTCCACTTT,CASGVGGAHSPLHF
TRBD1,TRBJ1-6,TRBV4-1,TGCGCCAGCAGCCAAGGGACAGGGACGTGGGTTAATTCACCCCTCCACTTT,CASSQGTGTWVNSPLHF
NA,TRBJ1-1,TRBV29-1,TGCAGCGGCCTGACAGGACTGAACACTGAAGCTTTCTTT,CSGLTGLNTEAFF
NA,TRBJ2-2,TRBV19,TGTGCCAGTAGGACCGGGGAGAACACCGGGGAGCTGTTTTTT,CASRTGENTGELFF
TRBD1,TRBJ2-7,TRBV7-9,TGTGCCAGCAGCCGGGACAGGGAAAGAGTGTGGGAGCAGTACTTC,CASSRDRERVWEQYF
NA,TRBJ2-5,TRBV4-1,TGCGCCAGCAGCCGAGAACTGTACCAAGAGACCCAGTACTTC,CASSRELYQETQYF
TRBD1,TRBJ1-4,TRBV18,TGTGCCAGCTCGAGACCACAGGGGGCAAGTGAAAAACTGTTTTTT,CASSRPQGASEKLFF
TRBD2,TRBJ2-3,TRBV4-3,TGCGCCAGCAGCCAAGAACCCCTTAGCGGGGTTGGCACAGATACGCAGTATTTT,CASSQEPLSGVGTDTQYF
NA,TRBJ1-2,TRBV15,TGTGCCACCAGCAGAGGACGGAGCCTTTATGGCTACACCTTC,CATSRGRSLYGYTF
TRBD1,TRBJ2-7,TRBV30,TGTGCCTGGAGTGAGGGGGCCGCCTACGAGCAGTACTTC,CAWSEGAAYEQYF
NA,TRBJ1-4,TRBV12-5,TGTGCTAGTGGAAAACAGGGAAATGAAAAACTGTTTTTT,CASGKQGNEKLFF
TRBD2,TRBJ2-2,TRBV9,TGTGCCAGCAGCGTTGGACTAGCGGGGAACACCGGGGAGCTGTTTTTT,CASSVGLAGNTGELFF
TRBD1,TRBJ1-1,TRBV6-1,TGTGCCAGCGGGCCTAGGGGACAGAGCACTGAAGCTTTCTTT,CASGPRGQSTEAFF
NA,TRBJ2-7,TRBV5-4,TGTGCCAGCAGCGGGAGGGAGAGGGGACAATACTTC,CASSGRERGQYF
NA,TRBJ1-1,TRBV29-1,TGCAGCGTTGATAGGGGTTATGGCACTGAAGCTTTCTTT,CSVDRGYGTEAFF
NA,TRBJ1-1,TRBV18,TGTGCCAGCTCACCAATGGCAGGGTGGGTCCCTGAAGCTTTCTTT,CASSPMAGWVPEAFF
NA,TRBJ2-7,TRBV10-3,TGTGCCATCAGTGATTCTCCCTCCTACGAGCAGTACTTC,CAISDSPSYEQYF
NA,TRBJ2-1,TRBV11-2,TGTGCCAGCAGCTTATTTTCTAGTCCTCTGTCCAATGAGCAGTTCTTC,CASSLFSSPLSNEQFF
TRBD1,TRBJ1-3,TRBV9,TGTGCCAGCAGACCTCAGGGGGCTGATGGAAACACCATATATTTT,CASRPQGADGNTIYF
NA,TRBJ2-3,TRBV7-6,TGTGCCAGCAGCCTTGGGCGCACAGATACGCAGTATTTT,CASSLGRTDTQYF
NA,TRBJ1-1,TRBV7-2,TGTGCCAGCAGCTGGGGCCAGGGGCGGTGGACTGAAGCTTTCTTT,CASSWGQGRWTEAFF
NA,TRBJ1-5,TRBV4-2,TGTGCCAGCAGCCAAGACGGGGGGTATCAGCCCCAGCATTTT,CASSQDGGYQPQHF
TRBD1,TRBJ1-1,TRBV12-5,TGTGCTAGTGGTTCACCAGACGTGGGACAGCGGACCATGAACACTGAAGCTTTCTTT,CASGSPDVGQRTMNTEAFF
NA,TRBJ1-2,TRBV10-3,TGTGCCATCACCTCAGGTTTTGGGGGCGGCTACACCTTC,CAITSGFGGGYTF
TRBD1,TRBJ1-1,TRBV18,TGTGCCAGCTCTAGGGACAGGGTGGTTGAAGCTTTCTTT,CASSRDRVVEAFF